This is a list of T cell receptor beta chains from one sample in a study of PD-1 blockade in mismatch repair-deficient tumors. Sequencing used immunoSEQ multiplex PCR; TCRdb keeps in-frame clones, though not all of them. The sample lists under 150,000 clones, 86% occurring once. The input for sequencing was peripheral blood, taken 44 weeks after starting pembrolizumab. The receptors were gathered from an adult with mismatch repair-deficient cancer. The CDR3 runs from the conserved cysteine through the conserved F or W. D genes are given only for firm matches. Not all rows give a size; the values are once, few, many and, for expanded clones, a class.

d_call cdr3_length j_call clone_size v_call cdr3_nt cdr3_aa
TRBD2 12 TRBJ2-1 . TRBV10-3 TGTGCCATCAGTCCTCTAGCGGACGAGCAGTTCTTC CAISPLADEQFF
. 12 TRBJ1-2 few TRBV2 TGTGCCAGCAGTGATAGGGGGGATGGCTACACCTTC CASSDRGDGYTF
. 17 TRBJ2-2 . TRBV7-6 TGTGCCAGCAGCTTAGGACCGACAGGATCCGGCACCGGGGAGCTGTTTTTT CASSLGPTGSGTGELFF
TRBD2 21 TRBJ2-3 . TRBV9 TGTGCCAGCAGCGTAGAATCTTCGAGGACTAGCGGGAGTAGAAAAGGAGATACGCAGTATTTT CASSVESSRTSGSRKGDTQYF
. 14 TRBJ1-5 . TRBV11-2 TGTGCCAGCAGCTTAGCTAGCGGGGTCGGGGCCCAGCATTTT CASSLASGVGAQHF
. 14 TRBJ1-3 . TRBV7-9 TGTGCCAGCAGGATAGGAACCCCTGGAAACACCATATATTTT CASRIGTPGNTIYF
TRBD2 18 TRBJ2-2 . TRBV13 TGTGCCAGCAGCCCCCGGACTAGCGGGGTTCTACACACCGGGGAGCTGTTTTTT CASSPRTSGVLHTGELFF
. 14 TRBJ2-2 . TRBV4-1 TGCGCCAGCAGCTATGGTCCGGACACCGGGGAGCTGTTTTTT CASSYGPDTGELFF
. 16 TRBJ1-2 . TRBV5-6 TGTGCCAGCAGCTTGCGGCAGGGGAGGGTACTAAATGGCTACACCTTC CASSLRQGRVLNGYTF
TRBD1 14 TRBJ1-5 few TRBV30 TGTGCCTGGAGTGTACAAGGGGGCCTTCTCCCCCAGCATTTT CAWSVQGGLLPQHF
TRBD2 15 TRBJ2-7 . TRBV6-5 TGTGCCAGCAGTTACTCGACTAGCGGGGCCTACGAGCAGTACTTC CASSYSTSGAYEQYF
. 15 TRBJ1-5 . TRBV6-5 TGTGCCAGCTCACGGGGAATGGACTCCAATCAGCCCCAGCATTTT CASSRGMDSNQPQHF
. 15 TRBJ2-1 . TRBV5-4 TGTGCCAGCAGCTTGGGGGCAGGGGTGGACAATGAGCAGTTCTTC CASSLGAGVDNEQFF
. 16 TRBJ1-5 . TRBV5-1 TGCGCCAGCAGCTTCAAAGCAGAGGACCCCAATCAGCCCCAGCATTTT CASSFKAEDPNQPQHF
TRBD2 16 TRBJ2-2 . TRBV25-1 TGTGCCAGCACGAATCTAGCGGGAGGGCCTGCCGGGGAGCTGTTTTTT CASTNLAGGPAGELFF
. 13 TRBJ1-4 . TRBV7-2 TGTGCCAGCAGCTTGAAGGGTGGAGAAAAACTGTTTTTT CASSLKGGEKLFF
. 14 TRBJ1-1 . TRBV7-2 TGTGCCAGCAACTGGGGCAGAAAGAACACTGAAGCTTTCTTT CASNWGRKNTEAFF
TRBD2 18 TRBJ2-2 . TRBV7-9 TGTGCCAGCAGCTTCGCGCCGGGACTAGCGGCGAACACCGGGGAGCTGTTTTTT CASSFAPGLAANTGELFF
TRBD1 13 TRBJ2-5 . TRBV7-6 TGTGCCAGCAGCTTAGAGGACAGGGCGGCCCAGTACTTC CASSLEDRAAQYF
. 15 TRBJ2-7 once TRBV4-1 TGCGCCAGCAGCCAAGCTACAGGGAGCTCCTACGAGCAGTACTTC CASSQATGSSYEQYF
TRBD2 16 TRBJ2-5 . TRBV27 TGTGCCAGCAGCAAATTAGGTTGGGAGGGCCGAGAGACCCAGTACTTC CASSKLGWEGRETQYF
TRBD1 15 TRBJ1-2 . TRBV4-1 TGCGCCAGCAGCCAAACTCACGGGACAGGTTGGGGCTACACCTTC CASSQTHGTGWGYTF
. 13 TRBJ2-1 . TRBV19 TGTGCCAGTAGTATGGACTGGGGCAATGAGCAGTTCTTC CASSMDWGNEQFF
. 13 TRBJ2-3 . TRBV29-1 TGCAGCGTGGGGGGACTTTACACAGATACGCAGTATTTT CSVGGLYTDTQYF
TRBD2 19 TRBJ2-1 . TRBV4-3 TGCGCCAGCAGCCAAGGACTAGCGGAAGCCTGGGGCTCCTACAATGAGCAGTTCTTC CASSQGLAEAWGSYNEQFF
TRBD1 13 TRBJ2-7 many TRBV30 TGTGCCTGGAGTGTAAGGGGGCTGGACGAGCAGTACTTC CAWSVRGLDEQYF